One T cell receptor beta chain is described in this entry. Its antigen is undetermined. This sample is drawn from a study of cytomegalovirus exposure and HLA in healthy donors. The overall study: From donors who were HLA-typed, an early data release held 70 million to 90 million unique TCRs.

V was clipped by 5 bases and J by 5 bases, with 16 bases between them. CDR1 and CDR2 from the germline V gene are SGHTS and YDEGEE. This CDR3 region has 15 residues. The PCR had 60 Vbeta and 13 Jbeta primers. Using immunoSEQ multiplex PCR, the repertoire was profiled, and TCRdb retains in-frame clones only, with some absent. The sample records approximately 100,000 clones, approximately 80% being singletons. Study findings and constraints: A list of approximately 160 TCR beta chains associated with cytomegalovirus was given. Segments of the TCR beta V type were, in most cases, productive about 90% or about 30% of the time in an earlier analysis. Later, an analysis found that common viral pathogens appeared to be linked with several of the most significant clusters.

The clonotype was recovered from a man in his 60s in good health and CMV-seropositive. Source material: PBMCs. The gene calls are TRBV5-8 and TRBJ1-4; D perhaps matches TRBD1 (5 bases). CDR3 protein: CASRPYRGRNEKLFF. The CDR3 DNA reads as TGTGCCAGCAGGCCCTATAGGGGCCGGAATGAAAAACTGTTTTTT. The full variable domain, rest sourced from reference TRBV5-8 and TRBJ1-4, is EAGVTQSPTHLIKTRGQQATLRCSPISGHTSVYWYQQALGLGLQFLLWYDEGEERNRGNFPPRFSGRQFPNYSSELNVNALELEDSALYLCASRPYRGRNEKLFFGSGTQLSVL.